Here is one T cell receptor beta chain with its context. Generated by immunoSEQ multiplex PCR, the TCRdb table keeps only in-frame clones and is missing some. The sample has 110,000 or so clones; around 86% are singletons. This entry belongs to a study of blood T cell repertoires in COVID-19. Study-wide background: Sample material is recorded as cDNA or gDNA derived from T cells, B-cell-depleted T cells, or PBMCs.

The length of the CDR3 is 15 residues. With V trimmed by 2 bases and J by 5 bases, 7 bases remained unmatched. Germline V lookup: CDR1 GTSNPN, CDR2 SVGIG (reference sequence). The chain joins TRBV30 to TRBJ2-5, with 11 bases aligning to TRBD2. Material for sequencing was peripheral blood. The receptor's source is a man aged 80 or over with acute or convalescent COVID-19. The CDR3 reads CAWSFSGRAGETQYF. Here the CDR3 DNA reads TGTGCCTGGAGTTTTAGCGGGAGGGCCGGGGAGACCCAGTACTTC. Supplemented by reference TRBV30 and TRBJ2-5, the full variable domain reads SQTIHQWPATLVQPVGSPLSLECTVEGTSNPNLYWYRQAAGRGLQLLFYSVGIGQISSEVPQNLSASRPQDRQFILSSKKLLLSDSGFYLCAWSFSGRAGETQYFGPGTRLLVL.